The 31 T cell receptor beta chains below were found in one sample sequenced in a study of blood T cell repertoires in COVID-19. Generated by immunoSEQ multiplex PCR, the TCRdb table keeps only in-frame clones and is missing some. The repertoire holds about 63,000 clones, with about 81% as singletons. The sequenced sample consisted of peripheral blood. The source is a man aged 55-75 years with COVID-19, enrolled during active disease.

This chain uses TRBV13 with TRBJ2-7; 7 bases fit TRBD1. The CDR3 consists of 15 residues. Losses at the gene ends were 4 bases for V and 4 bases for J; bases not matched to a gene: 10. The germline gives CDR1 PRHDT, CDR2 FYEKMQ (reference sequence). The CDR3 here is CASSSTGTDRYEQYF. CDR3 bases: TGTGCCAGCAGCTCGACCGGGACAGATAGGTACGAGCAGTACTTC.

This clone is a singleton in its sample. V gene TRBV5-4 combines with J gene TRBJ2-6; TRBD1 aligns across 8 bases. The germline V gene encodes CDR1 SGHNT and CDR2 YYREEE (reference sequence). CDR3 length: 16 amino acids. Unmatched junction bases numbered 5, after V lost 4 bases and J lost 2 bases. The chain's CDR3 is CASSPQGATGANVLTF. CDR3 nucleotides: TGTGCCAGCAGCCCCCAGGGGGCGACTGGGGCCAACGTCCTGACTTTC.

The chain couples TRBV4-2 to TRBJ2-3, with D perhaps TRBD2 (6 bases). Germline V gene sequence: CDR1 LGHNA, CDR2 YNFKEQ. The CDR3 spans 16 residues. The V end was cut by 1 base, the J end by 0 bases, with 11 bases between. CDR3 DNA: TGTGCCAGCAGCCAAGTTTCGGGGACTAGCACAGATACGCAGTATTTT. Residues: CASSQVSGTSTDTQYF.

The chain carries TRBV29-1 and TRBJ1-5; TRBD1 agrees at 7 bases. The J segment lost 8 bases and the V segment lost 6 bases, leaving 7 bases of the junction unmatched. The V gene's germline CDR1 is SQVTM and CDR2 ANQGSEA. This CDR3 is 12 amino acids long. The CDR3 region is CSVQGGTEPQHF. The DNA of the CDR3 is TGCAGCGTCCAGGGGGGCACGGAGCCCCAGCATTTT.

The chain has TRBV13 and TRBJ1-2; D call uncertain. Trimming removed 0 bases at V and 13 bases at J, with 15 bases between. Germline values: CDR1 PRHDT, CDR2 FYEKMQ (reference sequence). There are 13 residues in the CDR3. This chain's CDR3 is CASSLGVLSERTF. The DNA of the CDR3 is TGTGCCAGCAGCTTAGGGGTTTTGAGTGAGCGCACCTTC.

V gene TRBV27 combines with J gene TRBJ1-1; D gene unclear. This CDR3 comprises 15 residues. Trimming shortened V by 3 bases and J by 5 bases, and 16 bases separated the two germline ends. Germline V gene data show CDR1 as MNHEY and CDR2 as SMNVEV (reference sequence). CDR3: CASSFTTSGDTEAFF. The CDR3 coding sequence is TGTGCCAGCAGTTTTACTACTTCGGGAGATACTGAAGCTTTCTTT.

V and J are TRBV7-3 and TRBJ2-7; 9 bases align to TRBD1. Germline-derived CDR1 and CDR2 are SGHTA and FQGTGA. The CDR3 is made up of 14 amino acids. Losses at the gene ends were 5 bases for V and 2 bases for J; bases not matched to a gene: 4. The CDR3 DNA reads as TGTGCCAGCAGCCCTGGACAGGGGCCCTACGAGCAGTACTTC. It codes for CASSPGQGPYEQYF.

The chain has TRBV9 and TRBJ1-3; 9 bases fit TRBD1. This CDR3 comprises 15 residues. The trim removed 3 bases at V and 4 bases at J, leaving 5 bases unmatched. CDR1 and CDR2 from the germline V gene are SGDLS and YYNGEE. CDR3 protein: CASSATGGGGNTIYF. As DNA, the CDR3 is TGTGCCAGCAGCGCTACAGGGGGCGGGGGAAACACCATATATTTT.

J is TRBJ1-1 and V is TRBV5-6, with D hard to call. V lost 0 bases and J 4 bases, leaving 10 bases between the germline ends. Germline lookup yields CDR1 SGHDT and CDR2 YYEEEE. The CDR3 is 14 residues long. CDR3 sequence reads: CASSLGARGTEAFF. The DNA for the CDR3 is TGTGCCAGCAGCTTGGGGGCGCGGGGCACTGAAGCTTTCTTT.

This sequence joins TRBV11-2 and TRBJ2-5, with a tentative D call TRBD1 (6 bases). V lost 5 bases to trimming and J lost 3 bases, with 10 bases between them. Germline CDR1 is SGHAT and CDR2 is FQNNGV. The CDR3 loop spans 13 amino acids. CDR3 sequence reads: CASSLPGEETQYF. The CDR3 DNA reads TGTGCCAGCAGCCTCCCAGGGGAAGAGACCCAGTACTTC. Filled out from reference TRBV11-2 and TRBJ2-5, the complete variable domain reads EAGVAQSPRYKIIEKRQSVAFWCNPISGHATLYWYQQILGQGPKLLIQFQNNGVVDDSQLPKDRFSAERLKGVDSTLKIQPAKLEDSAVYLCASSLPGEETQYFGPGTRLLVL.

This chain joins TRBV9 and TRBJ1-2; 10 nucleotides match TRBD1. The V segment lost 3 bases and the J segment 0 bases; nucleotides outside the gene matches: 2. Looked up from germline, CDR1 is SGDLS and CDR2 is YYNGEE. The CDR3 contains 15 residues. The CDR3: CASSADRGTNYGYTF. The DNA of the CDR3 is TGTGCCAGCAGCGCGGACAGGGGGACTAACTATGGCTACACCTTC.

This rearrangement joins TRBV27 to TRBJ2-7, with D possibly TRBD1 on 8 matching bases. V lost 5 bases and J 3 bases, leaving 20 bases between the germline ends. This CDR3 has 16 amino acids. Germline loops: CDR1 MNHEY, CDR2 SMNVEV (reference sequence). DNA for the CDR3: TGTGCCAGCAGTCCTCGAGGGGGGGACAGGAGCTACGAGCAGTACTTC. Amino acids: CASSPRGGDRSYEQYF.

This clone occurred many times. V usage is TRBV5-1 and J usage is TRBJ1-1; a weak D match, TRBD1 (5 bases). The CDR3 covers 12 residues. Germline CDR1 is SGHRS and CDR2 is YFSETQ. With 4 bases removed from V and 11 bases from J, the gap between germline ends came to 15 bases. The CDR3 sequence: CASSEVPGPAFF. CDR3 sequence (DNA): TGCGCCAGCAGCGAGGTACCAGGGCCCGCTTTCTTT. The full variable domain, rest sourced from reference TRBV5-1 and TRBJ1-1, is KAGVTQTPRYLIKTRGQQVTLSCSPISGHRSVSWYQQTPGQGLQFLFEYFSETQRNKGNFPGRFSGRQFSNSRSEMNVSTLELGDSALYLCASSEVPGPAFFGQGTRLTVV.

The rearrangement uses TRBV5-1 and TRBJ1-1, with 7 bases matching TRBD1. In germline, CDR1 is SGHRS, CDR2 YFSETQ. This CDR3 is built from 14 residues. The V gene end was trimmed by 5 bases and the J gene end by 1 base; junction bases not matched to a gene: 5. The CDR3 DNA follows: TGCGCCAGCAGTAATAGACAGGGGAACACTGAAGCTTTCTTT. Its protein is CASSNRQGNTEAFF.

The V gene is TRBV7-2, the J gene TRBJ2-6; perhaps TRBD1 as D (5 bases). The CDR3 extends over 15 amino acids. Germline V gene lookup returns CDR1 SGHTA and CDR2 FQGNSA. Trimming cost V 2 bases and J 3 bases, with 8 bases left between them. CDR3: CASSLTGYGANVLTF. CDR3 DNA sequence: TGTGCCAGCAGCTTAACAGGTTATGGGGCCAACGTCCTGACTTTC.

The rearrangement uses TRBV25-1 and TRBJ1-5; D is possibly TRBD1 (6 bases). Between the trimmed V and J ends, which lost 3 bases and 8 bases, there was a span of 14 bases. The CDR3 loop spans 14 amino acids. Germline CDR1 is MGHDK and CDR2 is SYGVNS. The DNA for the CDR3 is TGTGCCAGCAGTGATCCGAAGGGGGTAGAGCCCCAGCATTTT. It codes for CASSDPKGVEPQHF. The full variable domain, rest sourced from reference TRBV25-1 and TRBJ1-5, is EADIYQTPRYLVIGTGKKITLECSQTMGHDKMYWYQQDPGMELHLIHYSYGVNSTEKGDLSSESTVSRIRTEHFPLTLESARPSHTSQYLCASSDPKGVEPQHFGDGTRLSIL.

The J gene is TRBJ1-1, the V gene TRBV2; 7 bases agree with TRBD1. V lost 8 bases and J lost 1; bases outside the gene matches: 13. Per the germline V gene, CDR1 is SNHLY and CDR2 is FYNNEI. The CDR3 contains 16 residues. The CDR3 bases are TGTGCCAGCCCAGAAGGGGGCGCGGCGGGGAACACTGAAGCTTTCTTT. This codes for CASPEGGAAGNTEAFF.

This clone has more than one count but fewer than ten. The rearrangement uses TRBV5-4 and TRBJ2-3, with D maybe TRBD2 (6 bases). Germline V gene lookup returns CDR1 SGHNT and CDR2 YYREEE (reference sequence). V was shortened by 9 bases and J by 3 bases, with 14 bases between the two germline ends. The CDR3 extends over 13 amino acids. The CDR3 DNA follows: TGTGCCATCCGGTTTGGGGGGACAGATACGCAGTATTTT. It yields the protein CAIRFGGTDTQYF.

This rearrangement joins TRBV11-1 to TRBJ2-5; 9 nucleotides match TRBD1. The CDR3 loop spans 14 amino acids. From germline, CDR1 is SGHAT and CDR2 FQDESV (reference sequence). Trimming removed 4 bases from V and 5 bases from J; junction bases left unmatched: 5. Here the CDR3 DNA reads TGTGCCAGCAGCTCCCGGGGACAGGGCGAGACCCAGTACTTC. Translating it yields CASSSRGQGETQYF.

This clone was observed once. J is TRBJ2-7 and V is TRBV30; a weak D match, TRBD1 (8 bases). The germline CDR1 and CDR2 sequences are GTSNPN and SVGIG (reference sequence). The CDR3 length is 12 residues. The V and J ends lost 2 bases and 5 bases respectively, with 10 bases between them. CDR3 bases: TGTGCCTGGAGTACAGGGGGGGACGAGCAGTACTTC. It is translated as CAWSTGGDEQYF.

This clone was picked up a small number of times. The genes are TRBV5-8 and TRBJ2-1, with D uncertain. The germline V and J ends were trimmed by 4 bases and 4 bases, with 21 bases remaining between them. The length of the CDR3 is 17 residues. The germline gives CDR1 SGHTS, CDR2 YDEGEE. The CDR3 DNA reads TGTGCCAGCAGCCCCTTCCCCAACAGCCACCTTTACAATGAGCAGTTCTTC. Protein: CASSPFPNSHLYNEQFF. Full variable domain (outside the CDR3, taken from reference TRBV5-8 and TRBJ2-1): EAGVTQSPTHLIKTRGQQATLRCSPISGHTSVYWYQQALGLGLQFLLWYDEGEERNRGNFPPRFSGRQFPNYSSELNVNALELEDSALYLCASSPFPNSHLYNEQFFGPGTRLTVL.

This clone was found once. The chain recombines TRBV6-5 with TRBJ2-7; D is possibly TRBD2 (5 bases). The CDR3 is made up of 13 amino acids. Trimming stripped 7 bases from V and 6 bases from J, with 16 bases between. Germline V gene sequence: CDR1 MNHEY, CDR2 SVGAGI. The CDR3 loop reads CASTQAGRGEQYF. CDR3 bases: TGTGCCAGCACCCAGGCCGGCCGGGGCGAGCAGTACTTC.

The table lists this clone with a count of one. The chain couples TRBV5-1 to TRBJ1-1; D unclear. This CDR3 has 15 amino acids. The V end was cut by 0 bases, the J end by 0 bases, with 9 bases between. Germline CDR1 SGHRS, CDR2 YFSETQ. CDR3 amino acids: CASSLDAFMNTEAFF. CDR3 nucleotides: TGCGCCAGCAGCTTGGACGCGTTTATGAACACTGAAGCTTTCTTT.

The rearrangement links TRBV7-2 to TRBJ2-5; 11 nucleotides line up with TRBD2. The trim removed 10 bases at V and 5 bases at J, leaving 15 bases unmatched. The CDR3 runs to 16 residues. Germline lookup yields CDR1 SGHTA and CDR2 FQGNSA. The CDR3: CATSGASGRWGETQYF. The CDR3 DNA follows: TGTGCCACCTCGGGAGCTAGCGGGAGGTGGGGGGAGACCCAGTACTTC.

The chain recombines TRBV24-1 with TRBJ2-3, with TRBD2 matching 7 bases. Losses at the gene ends were 2 bases for V and 1 base for J; bases not matched to a gene: 5. Per the germline V gene, CDR1 is KGHDR and CDR2 is SFDVKD. The CDR3 is 16 residues long. CDR3 coding DNA: TGTGCCACCAGTGATTCAGGGAGCGGGGGCACAGATACGCAGTATTTT. Residues: CATSDSGSGGTDTQYF.

This clone has a single count. The chain couples TRBV6-5 to TRBJ1-1; D gene unclear. The CDR3 length is 14 residues. The V gene's germline CDR1 is MNHEY and CDR2 SVGAGI. Trimming took off 6 bases at V and 4 bases at J, with 15 bases between the two ends. The CDR3 sequence is CASSISQNPTEAFF. CDR3 DNA sequence: TGTGCCAGCAGCATCTCCCAGAATCCCACTGAAGCTTTCTTT.

The chain combines TRBV4-1 with TRBJ2-2, with 10 bases aligning to TRBD2. The germline V gene has CDR1 MGHRA and CDR2 YSYEKL. The CDR3 is made up of 17 amino acids. V shed 1 base, J shed 4 bases, and the junction held 6 bases outside the gene matches. The CDR3 sequence is CASSQVTLAGPTGELFF. The CDR3, as DNA: TGCGCCAGCAGCCAAGTTACACTAGCGGGACCCACCGGGGAGCTGTTTTTT.

The genes are TRBV3-1 (or the pseudogene TRBV3-2) and TRBJ2-4; D is undetermined. From germline, CDR1 is LGHDT and CDR2 YNNKEL (reference sequence). Trimming took off 3 bases at V and 1 base at J, with 19 bases between the two ends. This CDR3 spans 18 amino acids. CDR3 sequence reads: CASSHPSMNLGAKNIQYF. CDR3 nucleotides: TGTGCCAGCAGCCATCCCTCCATGAACCTCGGGGCCAAAAACATTCAGTACTTC.

V and J are TRBV19 and TRBJ2-2; 7 bases are a match to TRBD2. The germline V gene has CDR1 LNHDA and CDR2 SQIVND (reference sequence). The ends lost 6 bases at V and 5 bases at J; junction bases unmatched: 9. The CDR3 sequence is 15 residues long. The CDR3 coding sequence is TGTGCCAGTAGCCCCGGACTAGTTGTAACCGGGGAGCTGTTTTTT. Amino acid sequence: CASSPGLVVTGELFF.

In its sample, this clone was seen a few times. This chain joins TRBV5-3 and TRBJ1-6; D ambiguous. TRBV5-3 carries the ORF label, with uncertain function. The CDR3 is made up of 13 amino acids. V lost 4 bases and J lost 2, with 4 bases in between. CDR3: CARSPAYNSPLHF. The CDR3 DNA reads TGTGCCAGAAGCCCAGCCTATAATTCACCCCTCCACTTT.

This clone was observed a single time. The gene calls are TRBV10-3 and TRBJ2-7; 10 bases are a match to TRBD1. The V gene end was trimmed by 10 bases and the J gene end by 4 bases; junction bases not matched to a gene: 7. The germline V gene encodes CDR1 ENHRY and CDR2 SYGVKD. The CDR3 is made up of 13 amino acids. CDR3 bases: TGTGCCACCGCTGGACAGGGGGATTACGAGCAGTACTTC. As protein: CATAGQGDYEQYF.